This T cell receptor beta chain originates from a study of blood T cell repertoires in COVID-19 (dated by TCRdb to 2020 to 2021). For the wider study: Collaborator samples came from the United States, Italy and Spain and covered acute and convalescent phases of COVID-19. The samples were drawn from the first 160 participants of the ongoing ImmuneRACE study and from 1,254 subjects provided by 6 global collaborators. Where available, HLA class I and class II types were obtained from metadata supplied by the sample provider rather than from assay-based typing. The sample metadata nearly always contained a de-identified subject ID, COVID-19 status, age in years and sex. Deeply sampled blood TCRbeta repertoires from subjects exposed to, actively infected with, or recovered from COVID-19 were included in the dataset. The prospective study material was composed of cDNA or gDNA derived from T cells, B-cell-depleted T cells, or PBMCs. A freely available public database, intended as a resource for researchers studying the immune response to SARS-CoV-2, is where the repertoires were released.

The research as a whole found: The quantity of clinical and demographic metadata differed by source and by participant and was supplied without curation.

Concerning this clone: This clone's antigen is unknown. Base-call qualities are not available, and no considerably larger clone is one nucleotide away.

The collaborating institutions used their own protocols to collect whole blood in K2EDTA tubes. For TCRbeta analysis, collaborator samples were shipped as frozen whole blood, as isolated PBMCs, or as DNA extracted from either sample type. TCRbeta CDR3 regions were amplified from genomic DNA by means of the immunoSEQ Assay, a bias-controlled multiplex PCR. The study's own analysis went as follows. Nucleated cell counts per sample were estimated from amplification of reference gene primers within the assay. Sequence reads were collapsed and filtered to measure the absolute abundance of every unique TCRbeta CDR3 rearrangement. Productive Simpson clonality was computed per sample as the square root of Simpson's diversity index over productive rearrangements. The table was pulled from immuneACCESS by TCRdb, which kept in-frame rearrangements only. Such tables lose some clones; where checked, under half of the loss comes from unresolved V genes, and the rest has no known cause. D and trimming were read from the DNA, whereas the V and J calls and clone size are those reported in that table. Recorded for this sample are roughly 140,000 clones; just under 90% of them occurred a single time. About 11% of the sample is held by the ten biggest clonotypes.

The sequenced sample consisted of peripheral blood. The sequence was collected from a woman older than 75 with acute or convalescent COVID-19.

The nucleotide sequence is TGCGCCAGCAGCTTGCAGGAACCTGGAAACACCATATATTTT. Its translation reads: CASSLQEPGNTIYF. The chain joins TRBV5-1 to TRBJ1-3; the D gene assignment is ambiguous. From its cysteine to its phenylalanine, the CDR3 spans 14 amino acids. Only CDR3 DNA remains: 42 bases, in frame from the first base. For CDR1 and CDR2, the germline V gene lists SGHRS and YFSETQ. V is shortened by 1 base, J by 2 bases, and the region joining them spans 7 bases.